This T cell receptor beta chain was sequenced during a study of CD8 T cells in Susac syndrome. The RNA input was about 0.5 to 1 ug, and it was reverse transcribed with random hexamers. TCR beta CDR3 was amplified by immunoSEQ multiplex PCR. This amplification extended across 54 Vbeta and 13 Jbeta segments. TCRdb re-analysed the immunoSEQ multiplex PCR reads in MiXCR, keeping a single row per CDR3 protein. Among tens of thousands of distinct CDR3 sequences listed, roughly nine tenths were seen once. The germline gives CDR1 MDHEN, CDR2 SYDVKM. The CDR3 extends over 16 amino acids. Trimming at V came to 5 bases and at J to 0 bases, leaving 7 bases not matched to a gene. This clonotype came up once.

The chain couples TRBV28 to TRBJ2-3; 8 bases are shared with TRBD2. Sequencing input: CD8+ T cells from PBMCs. This receptor was identified in a human donor with multiple sclerosis. CDR3 nucleotide sequence: TGTGCCAGCAGTCCCTTTAGCGGGACTAGCACAGATACGCAGTATTTT. Translating it yields CASSPFSGTSTDTQYF.